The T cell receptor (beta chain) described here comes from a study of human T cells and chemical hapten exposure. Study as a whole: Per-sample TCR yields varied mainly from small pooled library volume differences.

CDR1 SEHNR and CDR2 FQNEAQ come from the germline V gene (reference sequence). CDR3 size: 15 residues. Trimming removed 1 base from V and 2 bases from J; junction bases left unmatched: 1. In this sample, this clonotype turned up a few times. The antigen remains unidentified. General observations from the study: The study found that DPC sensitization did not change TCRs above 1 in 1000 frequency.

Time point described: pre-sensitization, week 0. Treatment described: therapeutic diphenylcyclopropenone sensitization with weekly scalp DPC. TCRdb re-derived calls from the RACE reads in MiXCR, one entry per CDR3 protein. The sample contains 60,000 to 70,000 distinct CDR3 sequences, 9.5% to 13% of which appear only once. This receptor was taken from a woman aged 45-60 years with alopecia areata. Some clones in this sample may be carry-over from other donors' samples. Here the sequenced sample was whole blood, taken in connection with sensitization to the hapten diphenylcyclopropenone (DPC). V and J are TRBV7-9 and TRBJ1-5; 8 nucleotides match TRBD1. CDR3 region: CASSLETGGNQPQHF. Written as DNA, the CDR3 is TGTGCCAGCAGCTTAGAGACAGGGGGCAATCAGCCCCAGCATTTT. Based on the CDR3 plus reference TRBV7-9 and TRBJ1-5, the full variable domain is DTGVSQNPRHKITKRGQNVTFRCDPISEHNRLYWYRQTLGQGPEFLTYFQNEAQLEKSRLLSDRFSAERPKGSFSTLEIQRTEQGDSAMYLCASSLETGGNQPQHFGDGTRLSIL.